These T cell receptor beta chains were read from a single sample in a study of blood T cell repertoires in COVID-19. Generated by immunoSEQ multiplex PCR, the TCRdb table keeps only in-frame clones and is missing some. Of some 250,000 clones listed, approximately 87% were seen once; the top ten hold more than 10%. The sequencing sample was made of peripheral blood. Receptors were obtained from a woman in her thirties with COVID-19, enrolled during active disease. CDR3s include the opening cysteine and the closing phenylalanine or tryptophan. A D gene is named only where the DNA matches it firmly. Rows may omit the clone size; those that give it use once, few, many or a size class.

abundance	d_gene	j_gene	v_gene	CDR3nt	CDR3aa
once	-	TRBJ1-6	TRBV5-8	TGTGCCAGCAGATCGACAGAGAGCTCCTATAATTCACCCCTCCACTTT	CASRSTESSYNSPLHF
-	-	TRBJ2-2	TRBV2	TGTGCCAGCAGTGTCTTGGCAGGCGGGGCCGGGGAGCTGTTTTTT	CASSVLAGGAGELFF
-	-	TRBJ1-1	TRBV5-6	TGTGCCAGCAGCTTGGTTCGCGGCACTGAAGCTTTCTTT	CASSLVRGTEAFF
-	-	TRBJ2-5	TRBV2	TGTGCCAGCAGAAGAGGCAGGGGCCAAGAGACCCAGTACTTC	CASRRGRGQETQYF
few	-	TRBJ1-1	TRBV6-5	TGTGCCAGCAGTTACTCGACTGGACAGCAATACACTGAAGCTTTCTTT	CASSYSTGQQYTEAFF
-	-	TRBJ1-4	TRBV6-1	TGTGCCAGCAGTGAAGTCGGTGAAAAACTGTTTTTT	CASSEVGEKLFF
-	-	TRBJ1-6	TRBV6-5	TGTGCCAGCAGTTACGTTCAGGGAAATTCACCCCTCCACTTT	CASSYVQGNSPLHF
-	TRBD1	TRBJ1-4	TRBV6-5	TGTGCCAGCAGTAACGCAGGAACAGGGGTTAAAAAACTGTTTTTT	CASSNAGTGVKKLFF
-	-	TRBJ2-7	TRBV7-2	TGTGCCAGCAGCTTGGTGGGACTGAACTACGAGCAGTACTTC	CASSLVGLNYEQYF
-	-	TRBJ2-3	TRBV30	TGTGCCTGGAGTGCCAAGGACAGCTCCTTCACAGATACGCAGTATTTT	CAWSAKDSSFTDTQYF
-	-	TRBJ1-1	TRBV2	TGTGCCAGCAGTGAATATGCGGTTGAAGCTTTCTTT	CASSEYAVEAFF
-	-	TRBJ1-2	TRBV4-1	TGCGCCAGCAGCCCAGAGGAGAACTATGGCTACACCTTC	CASSPEENYGYTF
-	-	TRBJ1-5	TRBV19	TGTGCCAGTATGAGGGCGGAGTTGGCTAGCAATCAGCCCCAGCATTTT	CASMRAELASNQPQHF
-	TRBD1	TRBJ2-7	TRBV12-3/TRBV12-4	TGTGCCAGCAGTTTCCACAGGGGTCAGCAGTACTTC	CASSFHRGQQYF
-	TRBD1	TRBJ2-6	TRBV2	TGTGCCAGCAGCGACAGGGCTGGGGCCAACGTCCTGACTTTC	CASSDRAGANVLTF
-	-	TRBJ2-2	TRBV24-1	TGTGCCACCAGTGATGGCGGGGGCACAACCGGGGAGCTGTTTTTT	CATSDGGGTTGELFF
-	TRBD1	TRBJ2-2	TRBV7-8	TGTGCCAGCAGCTCACAGGGGGGTCCCGGGGAGCTGTTTTTT	CASSSQGGPGELFF
-	-	TRBJ1-1	TRBV6-6	TGTGCCAGCAGACCTCCGGGGGGCCCTGAAGCTTTCTTT	CASRPPGGPEAFF
-	TRBD1	TRBJ2-1	TRBV11-3	TGTGCCAGCAGCTTTCAGGGACAGGGTATCAATGAGCAGTTCTTC	CASSFQGQGINEQFF
few	-	TRBJ1-6	TRBV28	TGTGCCAGCGCTACCGAGGGAGACTATAATTCACCCCTCCACTTT	CASATEGDYNSPLHF
-	-	TRBJ2-3	TRBV2	TGTGCCAGCAGTGAAGTAGCAGGGGATACGCAGTATTTT	CASSEVAGDTQYF
-	TRBD1	TRBJ1-6	TRBV6-5	TGTGCCAGCACCAACGACAGGGAAGGCAATTCACCCCTCCACTTT	CASTNDREGNSPLHF
-	-	TRBJ2-5	TRBV5-4	TGTGCCAGCAGCTTGGATCTGAGTCCGGAGACCCAGTACTTC	CASSLDLSPETQYF
few	-	TRBJ1-1	TRBV5-1	TGCGCCAGCAGCCCAGGAAGCACTGAAGCTTTCTTT	CASSPGSTEAFF
few	-	TRBJ1-5	TRBV4-1	TGCGCCAGCAGCCAAGCCTCGGCCAGGCGAGATCAGCCCCAGCATTTT	CASSQASARRDQPQHF
-	-	TRBJ2-7	TRBV4-2	TGTGCCAGCAGCCAAGGACAGCCTGCCTACGAGCAGTACTTC	CASSQGQPAYEQYF
-	TRBD2	TRBJ2-1	TRBV28	TGTGCCAGCAGACTAGCGGGGGGGCTTTATGAGCAGTTCTTC	CASRLAGGLYEQFF
-	TRBD2	TRBJ2-2	TRBV24-1	TGTGCCACCAGTGAGATCCCGGGACTAGCGGTGAACACCGGGGAGCTGTTTTTT	CATSEIPGLAVNTGELFF
-	TRBD1	TRBJ1-2	TRBV6-5	TGTGCCAGCTGCCGGGACAGGGAATGGGATGGCTACACCTTC	CASCRDREWDGYTF
-	TRBD1	TRBJ2-7	TRBV6-1	TGTGCCAGCAGTGACCCCAGGGGGAGAACCTACGAGCAGTACTTC	CASSDPRGRTYEQYF
-	-	TRBJ2-1	TRBV7-9	TGTGCCAGCAGCTTACCCGGCAGGGCCTACAATGAGCAGTTCTTC	CASSLPGRAYNEQFF
-	TRBD1	TRBJ1-2	TRBV19	TGTGCCAGTAGGGTCGACAGGGAATATGGCTACACCTTC	CASRVDREYGYTF
-	-	TRBJ1-1	TRBV2	TGTGCCAGCAGTGATAGGCAGGGGAACACTGAAGCTTTCTTT	CASSDRQGNTEAFF
-	-	TRBJ2-5	TRBV5-1	TGCGCCAGCAGCTTGGAGGGTCAGGACAAAGAGACCCAGTACTTC	CASSLEGQDKETQYF
-	-	TRBJ1-2	TRBV15	TGTGCCACCAGCAGAGATATCGGACACTCCTATGGCTACACCTTC	CATSRDIGHSYGYTF
-	-	TRBJ2-1	TRBV6-4	TGTGCCAGCAGTGAGGGGCCCATGAATGAGCAGTTCTTC	CASSEGPMNEQFF
-	TRBD1	TRBJ1-2	TRBV19	TGTGCCAGTATCCCACGACAGGGGGCCGTCTATGGCTACACCTTC	CASIPRQGAVYGYTF
-	TRBD1	TRBJ1-4	TRBV2	TGTGCCAGCAGGGACAGGGAGCCAACTAATGAAAAACTGTTTTTT	CASRDREPTNEKLFF
-	TRBD1	TRBJ1-1	TRBV2	TGTGCCATCACCGGGACAGAGAACACTGAAGCTTTCTTT	CAITGTENTEAFF
-	-	TRBJ1-2	TRBV3-1/TRBV3-2	TGTGCCAGCAGTCTCCGGGGGGCATATGGCTACACCTTC	CASSLRGAYGYTF
-	TRBD1	TRBJ1-1	TRBV5-1	TGCGCCAGCAGCTCGGACGGACAGGGCGCTGAAGCTTTCTTT	CASSSDGQGAEAFF
-	-	TRBJ2-7	TRBV28	TGTGCCAGCAGTTTGCCAGGGAGGCCCTACGAGCAGTACTTC	CASSLPGRPYEQYF
-	-	TRBJ2-7	TRBV2	TGTGCCAGCACCCCGGGGACCTACGAGCAGTACTTC	CASTPGTYEQYF
few	TRBD2	TRBJ2-2	TRBV5-1	TGCGCCAGCAGCTTGGGGCTAGCGGGGTACGACGGGGAGCTGTTTTTT	CASSLGLAGYDGELFF
-	TRBD2	TRBJ2-2	TRBV5-1	TGCGCCAGCTATTCACTAGCGAGGAACACCGGGGAGCTGTTTTTT	CASYSLARNTGELFF
once	-	TRBJ1-1	TRBV5-1	TGCGCCAGCAGCTTACCTCAGGGGAACACTGAAGCTTTCTTT	CASSLPQGNTEAFF
once	-	TRBJ1-1	TRBV10-3	TGTGCCATCAGTGAGTCAGGGAGGACTGAAGCTTTCTTT	CAISESGRTEAFF
-	-	TRBJ2-5	TRBV12-1	TGTGCCAGCAGCTCTCGAGCGGGGCTAAGAAAGGGCCAGTACTTC	CASSSRAGLRKGQYF
-	TRBD1	TRBJ1-2	TRBV6-4	TGTGCCAGCAGGGGACAGGGAAATAACTATGGCTACACCTTC	CASRGQGNNYGYTF
-	TRBD1	TRBJ1-1	TRBV5-1	TGCGCCAGTTGGGGACAGGGGTCTACTGAAGCTTTCTTT	CASWGQGSTEAFF
-	-	TRBJ1-5	TRBV28	TGTGCCAGCAGTTCAGGACTAGTTAGCAATCAGCCCCAGCATTTT	CASSSGLVSNQPQHF
-	TRBD1	TRBJ1-5	TRBV28	TGTGCCAGCAGCACACAGGGGGCAGTAAGCAATCAGCCCCAGCATTTT	CASSTQGAVSNQPQHF
-	TRBD1	TRBJ1-4	TRBV7-9	TGTGCCAGCAGCTTAACGTTGGACAGGGGGGAAAAACTGTTTTTT	CASSLTLDRGEKLFF
-	-	TRBJ2-1	TRBV12-3/TRBV12-4	TGTGCCAGCAGTTTCAGACCCAGGGATGAGCAGTTCTTC	CASSFRPRDEQFF
-	-	TRBJ1-1	TRBV13	TGTGCCAGCAGCCGCGGACAGTTGAACACTGAAGCTTTCTTT	CASSRGQLNTEAFF